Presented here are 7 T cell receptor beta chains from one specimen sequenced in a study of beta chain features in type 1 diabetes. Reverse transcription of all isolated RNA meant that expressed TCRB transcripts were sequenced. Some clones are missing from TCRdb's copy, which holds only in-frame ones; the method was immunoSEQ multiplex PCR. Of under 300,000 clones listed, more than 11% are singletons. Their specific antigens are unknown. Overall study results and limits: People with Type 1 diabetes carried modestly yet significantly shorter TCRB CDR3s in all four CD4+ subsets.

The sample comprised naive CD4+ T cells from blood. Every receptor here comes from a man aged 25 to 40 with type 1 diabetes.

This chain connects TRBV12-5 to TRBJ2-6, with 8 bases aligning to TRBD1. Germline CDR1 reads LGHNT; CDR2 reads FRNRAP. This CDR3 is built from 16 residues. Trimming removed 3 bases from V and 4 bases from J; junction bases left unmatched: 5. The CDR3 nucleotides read TGTGCTAGTGGTTTCGGACAGGGTGGCGGGGCCAACGTCCTGACTTTC. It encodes CASGFGQGGGANVLTF.

The CDR3: CASSLEQGIGAFF. The DNA for the CDR3 is TGCGCCAGCAGCTTGGAACAGGGGATAGGAGCTTTCTTT. This rearrangement joins TRBV5-1 to TRBJ1-1; TRBD1 matches at 7 bases. Unmatched junction bases numbered 6, after V lost 0 bases and J lost 10 bases. From germline, CDR1 is SGHRS and CDR2 YFSETQ. The CDR3 runs to 13 residues. The full variable domain, rest sourced from reference TRBV5-1 and TRBJ1-1, is KAGVTQTPRYLIKTRGQQVTLSCSPISGHRSVSWYQQTPGQGLQFLFEYFSETQRNKGNFPGRFSGRQFSNSRSEMNVSTLELGDSALYLCASSLEQGIGAFFGQGTRLTVV.

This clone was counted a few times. CDR3 in DNA: TGTGCCTGGAGTCCGGGACAGGGTGGCCAGCCCCAGCATTTT. Protein sequence: CAWSPGQGGQPQHF. This chain joins TRBV30 and TRBJ1-5; 9 nucleotides line up with TRBD1. Germline V CDR1 and CDR2: GTSNPN, SVGIG (reference sequence). The CDR3 consists of 14 residues. J gave up 7 bases and V 2 bases, and 6 bases lay outside the gene matches.

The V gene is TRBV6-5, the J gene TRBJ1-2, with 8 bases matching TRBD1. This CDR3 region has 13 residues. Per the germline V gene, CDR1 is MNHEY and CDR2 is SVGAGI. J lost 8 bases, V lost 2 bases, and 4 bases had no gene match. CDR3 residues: CASSYDRGKGYTF. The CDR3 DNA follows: TGTGCCAGCAGTTACGACAGGGGAAAAGGCTACACCTTC.

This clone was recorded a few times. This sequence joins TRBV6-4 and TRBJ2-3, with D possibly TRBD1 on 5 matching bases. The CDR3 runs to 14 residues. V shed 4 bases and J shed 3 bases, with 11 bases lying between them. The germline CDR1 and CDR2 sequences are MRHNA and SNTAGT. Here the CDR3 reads CASSVLAGTDTQYF. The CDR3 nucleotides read TGTGCCAGCAGTGTATTGGCAGGGACAGATACGCAGTATTTT.

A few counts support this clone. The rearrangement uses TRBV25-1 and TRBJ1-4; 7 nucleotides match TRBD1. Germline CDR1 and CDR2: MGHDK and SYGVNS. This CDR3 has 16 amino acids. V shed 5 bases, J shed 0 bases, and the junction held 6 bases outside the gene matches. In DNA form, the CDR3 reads TGTGCCAGCAGTCCCGAGGGGGCAGCAACTAATGAAAAACTGTTTTTT. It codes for CASSPEGAATNEKLFF. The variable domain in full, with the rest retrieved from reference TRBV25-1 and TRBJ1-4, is EADIYQTPRYLVIGTGKKITLECSQTMGHDKMYWYQQDPGMELHLIHYSYGVNSTEKGDLSSESTVSRIRTEHFPLTLESARPSHTSQYLCASSPEGAATNEKLFFGSGTQLSVL.

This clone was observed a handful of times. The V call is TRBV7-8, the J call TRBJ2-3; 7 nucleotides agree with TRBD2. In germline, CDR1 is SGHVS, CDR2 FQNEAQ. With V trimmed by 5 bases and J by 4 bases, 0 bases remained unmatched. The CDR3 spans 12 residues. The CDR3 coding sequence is TGTGCCAGCAGCCGGGGGGCAGATACGCAGTATTTT. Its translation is CASSRGADTQYF. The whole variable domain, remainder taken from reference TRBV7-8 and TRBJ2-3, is GAGVSQSPRYKVAKRGQDVALRCDPISGHVSLFWYQQALGQGPEFLTYFQNEAQLDKSGLPSDRFFAERPEGSVSTLKIQRTQQEDSAVYLCASSRGADTQYFGPGTRLTVL.